The 18 T cell receptor beta chains in this list originate from one sample, sequenced in a study of cytomegalovirus exposure and HLA in healthy donors. Profiled with immunoSEQ multiplex PCR; TCRdb holds only in-frame clones, not every one. The data show over 85,000 clones, 85% to 90% seen once. Material for sequencing was PBMCs. The receptors stem from a woman aged 30 to 39 in good health and CMV-seropositive.

V usage is TRBV4-3 and J usage is TRBJ2-3, with D perhaps TRBD1 (5 bases). From germline, CDR1 is LGHNA and CDR2 YSLEER. V was clipped by 3 bases and J by 1 base, with 8 bases between them. The CDR3 runs 14 residues. CDR3 coding DNA: TGCGCCAGCAGCCATGAAGGGGGCACAGATACGCAGTATTTT. Amino acids: CASSHEGGTDTQYF.

A single count supports this clone. This rearrangement joins TRBV5-1 to TRBJ2-1, with a weak D call TRBD2 (5 bases). The CDR3 length is 16 residues. The germline V and J ends were trimmed by 5 bases and 6 bases, with 21 bases remaining between them. Germline assignment: CDR1 SGHRS and CDR2 YFSETQ. The CDR3 is CASRALGGVLVNEQFF. DNA for the CDR3: TGCGCCAGCAGGGCGCTCGGAGGAGTCCTCGTCAATGAGCAGTTCTTC.

The V and J genes are TRBV5-4 and TRBJ2-2; 8 bases fit TRBD1. Per germline, CDR1 SGHNT and CDR2 YYREEE (reference sequence). The CDR3 extends over 13 amino acids. The V and J ends lost 4 bases and 7 bases, in that order; junction bases with no gene match: 3. The CDR3 DNA reads as TGTGCCAGCAGCCAGGGGGCGGGCGGGGAGCTGTTTTTT. Translating gives CASSQGAGGELFF.

To note about this clone: In the same sample, other DNA sequences code for this CDR3. The chain combines TRBV19 with TRBJ2-7; 8 nucleotides line up with TRBD1. V was clipped by 5 bases and J by 0 bases; unmatched bases: 6. The CDR3 is 15 amino acids. Germline-derived CDR1 and CDR2 are LNHDA and SQIVND (reference sequence). The chain's CDR3 is CASSPRDRSSYEQYF. For the CDR3, the DNA is TGTGCCAGTAGTCCTCGGGACAGGTCCTCCTACGAGCAGTACTTC.

The J gene is TRBJ1-5, the V gene TRBV15; tentative D call: TRBD1 (6 bases). CDR1 is LNHNV, CDR2 YYDKDF, per germline (reference sequence). The CDR3 totals 15 residues. Trimming took 1 base from V and 3 from J, leaving 10 bases between them. The DNA for the CDR3 is TGTGCCACCAGCAGAGGGACAGTGTACAATCAGCCCCAGCATTTT. It is translated as CATSRGTVYNQPQHF.

V is TRBV28 and J is TRBJ1-5, with 8 bases that match TRBD1. The CDR3 runs 16 residues. CDR1 is MDHEN, CDR2 SYDVKM, per germline. J lost 2 bases, V lost 6 bases, and 9 bases had no gene match. The CDR3 region is CASSRSTGGGNQPQHF. The CDR3 nucleotides read TGTGCCAGCAGCCGATCAACAGGGGGAGGCAATCAGCCCCAGCATTTT.

The chain links TRBV30 to TRBJ1-3; D is uncertain. This CDR3 has 13 residues. CDR1 GTSNPN and CDR2 SVGIG come from the germline V gene (reference sequence). The germline V and J ends were trimmed by 4 bases and 0 bases, with 7 bases remaining between them. CDR3 in amino acids: CAWNSYSGNTIYF. The DNA of the CDR3 is TGTGCCTGGAACAGCTACTCTGGAAACACCATATATTTT.

The V call is TRBV5-1, the J call TRBJ2-3; 9 positions match TRBD1. The CDR3 is made up of 14 amino acids. The germline V gene encodes CDR1 SGHRS and CDR2 YFSETQ. The ends lost 2 bases at V and 3 bases at J; junction bases unmatched: 1. The CDR3 sequence is CASSFGQGTDTQYF. Written as DNA, the CDR3 is TGCGCCAGCAGCTTTGGACAGGGGACAGATACGCAGTATTTT.

This sequence joins TRBV5-1 and TRBJ2-1; 10 nucleotides align to TRBD2. CDR1 is SGHRS, CDR2 YFSETQ, per germline. This CDR3 region has 15 residues. The J segment lost 3 bases and the V segment lost 3 bases, leaving 3 bases of the junction unmatched. In DNA form, the CDR3 reads TGCGCCAGCAGCTCCACTAGCGGGATCTACAATGAGCAGTTCTTC. It encodes CASSSTSGIYNEQFF.

The chain employs TRBV11-2 and TRBJ2-1; 7 bases align to TRBD1. V shed 6 bases, J shed 5 bases, and the junction held 7 bases outside the gene matches. The V gene's germline CDR1 is SGHAT and CDR2 FQNNGV. This CDR3 contains 14 residues. The CDR3 DNA follows: TGTGCCAGCAGTCAATACGACAGGGACAATGAGCAGTTCTTC. Encoded protein: CASSQYDRDNEQFF.

This clone occurred once. The chain recombines TRBV11-2 with TRBJ2-5; 9 bases line up with TRBD2. This CDR3 contains 15 residues. The ends lost 2 bases at V and 5 bases at J; junction bases unmatched: 6. Germline V gene lookup returns CDR1 SGHAT and CDR2 FQNNGV. CDR3 in amino acids: CASSLKAGGGETQYF. The DNA of the CDR3 is TGTGCCAGCAGCTTAAAAGCGGGGGGCGGGGAGACCCAGTACTTC.

The chain uses TRBV21-1 and TRBJ1-5. TRBV21-1 has pseudogene status. The CDR3 loop spans 17 amino acids. The CDR3 protein is CASSKDLRDSKIFPQHF. The CDR3 DNA sequence: TGTGCCAGCAGCAAAGACCTCCGGGACTCAAAAATCTTCCCCCAGCATTTT.

This clone appeared once. J is TRBJ1-5 and V is TRBV7-2; a possible D gene is TRBD1 (5 bases). This CDR3 comprises 15 residues. Germline V gene data show CDR1 as SGHTA and CDR2 as FQGNSA. The germline V and J ends were trimmed by 3 bases and 0 bases, with 9 bases remaining between them. The CDR3 DNA is TGTGCCAGCAGCTTTTTAGGGGATAGCAATCAGCCCCAGCATTTT. Protein sequence: CASSFLGDSNQPQHF.

On this clone: One end of the junction is discordant with germline, which a read error may explain. The J gene is TRBJ2-5, the V gene TRBV7-9; 10 nucleotides match TRBD2. Germline CDR1 is SEHNR and CDR2 is FQNEAQ (reference sequence). The CDR3 consists of 15 residues. The CDR3 here is CASSYSGGRPETQYF. CDR3 DNA sequence: TGTGCCAGTAGCTATAGCGGGGGGAGACCGGAGACCCAGTACTTC.

The chain recombines TRBV10-1 with TRBJ2-7; 7 nucleotides align to TRBD2. The V and J ends lost 6 bases and 2 bases, in that order; junction bases with no gene match: 13. The CDR3 sequence is 16 residues long. The germline V gene has CDR1 WNHNN and CDR2 SYGVQD (reference sequence). CDR3 coding DNA: TGCGCCAGCAGAACTTATTTCGGGGGGTCACCCTACGAGCAGTACTTC. It specifies CASRTYFGGSPYEQYF.

The CDR3 spells CASSLDPGGAYEQYF. The CDR3 nucleotides are TGTGCCAGCAGCTTGGACCCGGGAGGGGCCTACGAGCAGTACTTC. The J gene is TRBJ2-7, the V gene TRBV5-6; 8 bases fit TRBD2. The germline gives CDR1 SGHDT, CDR2 YYEEEE. This CDR3 region has 15 residues. Trimming cost V 0 bases and J 2 bases; bases outside gene matches: 4.

The V gene is TRBV7-6, the J gene TRBJ2-7; unclear D gene. From germline, CDR1 is SGHVS and CDR2 FNYEAQ. V lost 5 bases and J 0 bases, leaving 17 bases between the germline ends. The CDR3 length is 16 residues. This chain's CDR3 is CASSDGLRKSSYEQYF. The CDR3 nucleotides read TGTGCCAGCAGCGACGGTTTGAGGAAGAGCTCCTACGAGCAGTACTTC. Full variable domain (remainder filled in from reference TRBV7-6 and TRBJ2-7): GAGVSQSPRYKVTKRGQDVALRCDPISGHVSLYWYRQALGQGPEFLTYFNYEAQQDKSGLPNDRFSAERPEGSISTLTIQRTEQRDSAMYRCASSDGLRKSSYEQYFGPGTRLTVT.

This chain joins TRBV7-3 and TRBJ2-2; D perhaps matches TRBD2 (6 bases). Germline V gives CDR1 SGHTA, CDR2 FQGTGA. Trimming removed 4 bases at V and 6 bases at J, with 9 bases between. This CDR3 region has 13 residues. The CDR3 DNA follows: TGTGCCAGCAGCTCGACTAGTTCCGGGGAGCTGTTTTTT. Translating it yields CASSSTSSGELFF. The full variable domain, in which reference TRBV7-3 and TRBJ2-2 provide the parts outside the CDR3, is GAGVSQTPSNKVTEKGKYVELRCDPISGHTALYWYRQSLGQGPEFLIYFQGTGAADDSGLPNDRFFAVRPEGSVSTLKIQRTERGDSAVYLCASSSTSSGELFFGEGSRLTVL.